This TCR beta chain was captured in a study of T cell changes during pregnancy in multiple sclerosis. The germline CDR1 and CDR2 sequences are LNHDA and SQIVND (reference sequence). V was shortened by 5 bases and J by 2 bases, with 19 bases between the two germline ends. This CDR3 region has 16 residues. Sequencing was performed with immunoSEQ multiplex PCR; in TCRdb, only in-frame clones are kept and a portion is missing. The sample has some 29,000 clones, roughly nine tenths seen once. Sequencing was performed on CD8+ T cells from peripheral blood mononuclear cells, taken in the second trimester of pregnancy. The source is a female donor in good health, enrolled as a control in a pregnancy study. The gene calls are TRBV19 and TRBJ2-7, with D maybe TRBD1 (6 bases). The CDR3 loop is CASSHKSGEVAYEQYF. The DNA of the CDR3 is TGTGCCAGTAGTCATAAGTCAGGGGAAGTGGCCTACGAGCAGTACTTC.